Below, one T cell receptor (beta chain) is given with its context. Its target is unknown. The record originates from a study of shared clonotypes between healthy human individuals. Study information: The cohort had two women and a few men, ages 18 to 49. Findings and caveats of the study: Four donors had roughly 5% of their naive CD4 clonotypes in common.

Genomic DNA per cell subset filled all wells of several immunoSEQ plates. TCRdb keeps only in-frame clones here, not all; method: immunoSEQ multiplex PCR. The repertoire holds 2 million to 2.5 million clones, approximately 94% seen once, with roughly 0.13% in the top ten. The CDR3 extends over 15 amino acids. V lost 1 base and J lost 6, with 13 bases in between. The germline gives CDR1 SGHRS, CDR2 YFSETQ. The sample consisted of naive CD4+ T cells sorted from blood. Specified subset: CD45RA+ positively selected. This receptor was identified in a man younger than 35 in good health. This chain joins TRBV5-1 and TRBJ2-2; D is uncertain. The CDR3 bases are TGCGCCAGCAGCTTGAGGTCAGGTCAGGCCGGGGAGCTGTTTTTT. Its protein product is CASSLRSGQAGELFF.